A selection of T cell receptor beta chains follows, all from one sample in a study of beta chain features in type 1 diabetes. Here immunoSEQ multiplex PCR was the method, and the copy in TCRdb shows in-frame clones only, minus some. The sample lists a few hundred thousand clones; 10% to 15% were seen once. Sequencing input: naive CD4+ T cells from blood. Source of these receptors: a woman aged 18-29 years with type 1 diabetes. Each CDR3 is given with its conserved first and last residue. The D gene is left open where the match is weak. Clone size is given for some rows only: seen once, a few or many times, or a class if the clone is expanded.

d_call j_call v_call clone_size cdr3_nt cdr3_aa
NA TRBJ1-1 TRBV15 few TGTGCCACCAGCAGAGAGGGGGCGGCTGAAGCTTTCTTT CATSREGAAEAFF
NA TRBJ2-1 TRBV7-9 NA TGTGCCAGCAGCTTAGCAGGGGGACAGTTCTTC CASSLAGGQFF
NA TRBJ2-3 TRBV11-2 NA TGTGCCAGCAGTCCCCAACGGGGGAGCACAGATACGCAGTATTTT CASSPQRGSTDTQYF
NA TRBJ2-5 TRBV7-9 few TGTGCCAGCAGCCCGCAAGAGACCCAGTACTTC CASSPQETQYF
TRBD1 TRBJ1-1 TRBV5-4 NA TGTGCCAGCCTCATGGGGGACAGGGCCACTGAAGCTTTCTTT CASLMGDRATEAFF
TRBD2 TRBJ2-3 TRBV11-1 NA TGTGCCAGCAGCTCACTAGCGGGAGGAACAGATACGCAGTATTTT CASSSLAGGTDTQYF
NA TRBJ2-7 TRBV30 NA TGTGCCTGGAGTCCGGGGGTGGCCTACGAGCAGTACTTC CAWSPGVAYEQYF
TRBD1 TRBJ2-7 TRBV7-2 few TGTGCCAGCAGCTTAGCGGGGACAGGGACCTACGAGCAGTACTTC CASSLAGTGTYEQYF
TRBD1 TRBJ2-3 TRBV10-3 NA TGTGCCACCCTGACAGGGCCGCACACAGATACGCAGTATTTT CATLTGPHTDTQYF
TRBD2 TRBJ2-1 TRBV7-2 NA TGTGCCAGCAGCTCGTTAGCGGGAGTCAATGAGCAGTTCTTC CASSSLAGVNEQFF
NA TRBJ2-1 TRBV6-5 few TGTGCCAGCAGTTACAGGAGCCCCGACAATGAGCAGTTCTTC CASSYRSPDNEQFF
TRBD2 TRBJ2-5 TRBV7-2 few TGTGCCAGCAGCCCACGCTTTTTGGGCGGGAGGGCCCAAGAGACCCAGTACTTC CASSPRFLGGRAQETQYF
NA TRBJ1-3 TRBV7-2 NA TGTGCCAGGTACTCAGAAGGGGCGCGTGGAAACACCATATATTTT CARYSEGARGNTIYF
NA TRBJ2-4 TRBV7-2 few TGTGCCAGCAGCTACAGGCACTCCAAAAACATTCAGTACTTC CASSYRHSKNIQYF